One T cell receptor (beta chain) is described in this entry. Its antigen is undetermined. This entry comes from a study of identical twins. The CDR3 length is 11 residues. Trimming pared 7 bases from V and 2 bases from J, leaving 6 bases between. Germline V gene sequence: CDR1 MGHDK, CDR2 SYGVNS. TCRdb processed the 5' RACE reads anew with MiXCR; each CDR3 protein has one entry. Of a few hundred thousand distinct CDR3 sequences in the sample, about 9% were seen once. General study findings and limits: The study found excess low generation probability among twin-shared out-of-frame alpha sequences. A partial confounding effect on zero-insertion analyses could come from invariant MAIT and iNKT cells.

The clonotype was recovered from a woman between 50 and 59 years old in good health. Sequencing was done on a sample of naive T cells sorted from blood. The chain has TRBV25-1 and TRBJ2-7; no clear D gene. CDR3 DNA sequence: TGTGCCAGCAAGAAGGCCTACGAGCAGTACTTC. It yields the protein CASKKAYEQYF.